The sequence of this TCR beta chain was determined in a study of cytomegalovirus exposure and HLA in healthy donors (dated by TCRdb to the late 2010s). With respect to the entire study: An earlier analysis of more than 550 of the donors reported 276 Gb of sequence data and some 110 million unique TCR beta sequences obtained from around 190 million T cells. To study patterns of TCR occurrence, a later analysis re-analyzed previously published TCR beta repertoires from 550 to 800 donors and added high-resolution HLA genotyping. A separate validation cohort of some 130 different subjects was used in addition to the roughly 640-subject first cohort. Across 300 to 400 genotyped donors of the cohort, an average of roughly 250,000 unique TCR beta nucleotide sequences per donor were sequenced, and around 20% of those sequences were non-productive. In an earlier analysis of roughly 580 of the donors, high-throughput TCR beta sequencing was used to judge whether each TCR beta V gene segment behaved as functional or pseudogenic. Every repertoire in the discovery cohort had been generated on one and the same sequencing platform. High-throughput TCR immunosequencing, statistical association of individual TCRs with disease status, and machine learning were combined to predict cytomegalovirus infection status. The study was designed to test whether signatures of past pathogen exposure could be identified by cataloging public T cell receptors. HLA typing covered class I and class II loci at four-digit resolution. The later analysis used no new phenotypic data to find candidate immune exposures, relying instead on TCR beta sequences and their occurrence across donors. A later genetic analysis used genome-wide SNP genotypes for about 55% of the 666 donors, treating that subset as a discovery cohort. Because of strong linkage in the cohort, four or five DR-DQ haplotypes were treated as single units for association and clustering. The number of typed donors differed by locus: 629-630 for A, B, C, DRB1 and DQB1; some 500 for DQA1; some 590 for DPA1; and 400 to 480 for DPB1. The study used immunosequencing to profile the T cell repertoires of about 670 subjects and linked those repertoires to cytomegalovirus serostatus. Donor age, sex, ethnicity and CMV serostatus were compiled together with the repertoire data. Of the 398 genotyped donors, roughly 80% fell in the genetic ancestry cluster associated with self-reported Caucasian donors. An early release that covered roughly 600 HLA-typed donors contained approximately 300 gigabases of sequencing data and some 87 million unique TCR sequences.

Counted from cysteine to phenylalanine, this CDR3 has 14 amino acids. Only the CDR3 DNA is retained, 42 bases long and in frame from the first base. CDR1 and CDR2 are read off the germline V gene as MGHRA and YSYEKL. Ends trimmed: V by 2 bases, J by 3 bases; bases unmatched to a gene: 3. A remark on this clone: Its antigen remains unidentified. The sample holds no much larger clone one base away, and base qualities are not on file.

Receptors were amplified or captured by the immunoSEQ multiplex PCR assay. For the multiplex PCR, a mixture combining 60 forward primers for TCR Vbeta segments and 13 reverse primers for TCR Jbeta segments was used. Amplification of the CDR3 region of rearranged TCR beta genes was performed with a multiplex PCR assay on genomic DNA. The amplified TCR beta libraries were sequenced on the Illumina HiSeq System as 87-base-pair reads. On the authors' methods: In a later analysis, 77 million or so unique TCR beta chains were counted across the roughly 610 repertoires, and around 10 million of these chains were shared by at least two donors. To remove PCR and sequencing errors, raw reads were error-corrected and collapsed into unique sequences using a nearest-neighbor algorithm that merged closely related sequences. CDR3 sequences were aligned to IMGT reference sequences to assign V, D and J gene segments. For a sequence to be retained, at least a six-nucleotide match to both a V gene segment and a J gene segment was required. A rearrangement was called productive if the CDR3 had no stop codons and remained in frame with V and J, and every other rearrangement was called non-productive. CDR3 was defined according to IMGT convention as the region running from the second conserved V-encoded cysteine to the conserved J-encoded phenylalanine. Sequences without an unambiguous match to a single V gene segment were excluded from the earlier analysis of several hundred of the donors. An earlier analysis of 587 of the donors called V segments functional above 56.7% productive rearrangements and segregating when the between-donor standard deviation exceeded 5%. A statistical classification framework was built to diagnose cytomegalovirus status from the catalog of TCR beta chain sequences. In a later analysis, TCR nucleotide sequences were compared against IMGT/GENE-DB human TR gene sequences so that V and J genes could be assigned. In a later analysis, CDR3 sequences and most-parsimonious VDJ recombination scenarios were assigned using the TCRdist pipeline. In a later analysis, each TCR beta chain was defined by its CDR3 amino acid sequence together with its V-gene family, and reads without a unique V-gene family were excluded. In a later analysis, a few hundred highly shared, low-generation-probability nucleotide sequences were removed to address suspected cross-contamination and a sequencing artifact. A later analysis calculated a clonal expansion index for each public chain from normalized within-repertoire ranks of inferred template counts. In a later analysis, generation probabilities were computed using a VDJ recombination model fitted to out-of-frame rearrangements, and the results were checked against IGoR. In a later analysis, TCR-TCR, TCR-HLA and TCR-CMV co-occurrence was scored with hypergeometric tests, and a repertoire-size bias correction was applied to TCR pairs. To estimate false discovery rates, a later analysis permuted the HLA or CMV assignments 20 times. A later analysis grouped co-occurring TCRs with DBSCAN, adding TCRdist sequence similarity when clustering within HLA-allele-positive subsets. Repertoires with fewer than 30,000 or more than 120,000 public chains, plus five repertoires with anomalous nucleotide sharing, were excluded from co-occurrence clustering. TCRdb limited this immuneACCESS table to in-frame rearrangements with V and J called. A share of clones is missing; checked studies link under half to unresolved V genes, and the rest is unexplained. The DNA was the basis for D and trimming; V, J and clone size are from that table. This sample is represented by about 120,000 clones; roughly 15% of them were singletons. Together, the top ten hold 1.9% of the sample.

The cohort was made up of 666 healthy bone marrow donors. All cohort members were sampled while nominally healthy, although unrecorded immune exposures were likely present. The donor tested CMV seronegative, placing the donor among the 350 or so seronegative members of the cohort. A peripheral blood sample was provided by each donor, and peripheral blood mononuclear cells were used for TCR beta sequencing. Genomic DNA extraction from the blood cell samples was performed with the Qiagen DNeasy Blood Extraction Kit. Broader findings and caveats from the paper: Linkage disequilibrium might explain the correlated functional status among segregating V segments, but an unknown experimental factor could not be ruled out. In a later genetic analysis, a missense DCLRE1C variant was associated with V-gene and J-gene trimming of TCR beta chains, and the association was replicated in an independent cohort. The classifier was reported to diagnose cytomegalovirus status with high specificity and sensitivity in both the original and validation cohorts. Some IMGT-functional V segments, including TRBV6-2 and TRBV6-3, could not be distinguished by the 87-base-pair reads and were therefore excluded. A total of roughly 160 TCR beta chains were listed by the study as associated with cytomegalovirus. When HLA alleles, especially DR and DQ, strongly co-occurred, TCR associations were difficult to assign to individual alleles. In vitro tests confirmed that a few of the cytomegalovirus-associated TCR beta chains recognize cytomegalovirus antigens. A cluster of highly shared sequence variants was judged likely to be a technical artifact of the sequencing pipeline. CMV serostatus was the only immune exposure information available for the cohort. Only TCR beta chains were sequenced in this cohort, and the absence of alpha or paired-chain data limited detectable features. In a later genetic analysis, fewer N-insertions in productive TCRs were reported among donors in an Asian-associated ancestry cluster than the approximately 670-donor mean. Because counts were too low, roughly 17 rarely observed V segments, including chromosome 9 orphons, were left out of the earlier analysis of 500 to 750 of the donors. A further reported finding was that TCR beta sequences accurately predicted the HLA-A and HLA-B alleles for most subjects in the first cohort. Compared with equally common non-associated chains, HLA-associated TCR beta chains in a later analysis were more clonally expanded and had lower generation probabilities. In a later analysis, most CMV-associated TCR beta chains were found to appear HLA-restricted, with HLA associations seemingly driven largely by CMV exposure. Presence/absence analyses assumed roughly uniform sequencing depth across donors, an assumption that may not hold. A later analysis reported that several top co-occurrence clusters appeared linked to parvovirus B19, influenza, CMV and Epstein-Barr virus. At a false discovery rate of 0.05, a later analysis linked some 18,000 TCR beta sequences to specific HLA alleles. HLA typing was unavailable for some donors at each locus, so association tests used only the typed subset. According to a later analysis, TCR association rates differed among HLA loci, with DRB1 alleles showing the most associated TCRs and HLA-C alleles showing the fewest. An earlier analysis of some 590 of the donors showed that most TCR beta V segments appeared in productive rearrangements either about 87% or about 30% of the time, which broadly matched IMGT annotations. It was suggested by the authors that the approach could potentially be generalized to other disease states and immunological phenotypes. Most TCR sequences were observed very rarely across donors, whereas some public TCRs were present in many individuals.

The chain is assembled from TRBV4-1 and TRBJ1-2; TRBD1 aligns with 7 central bases. This TCR was sampled from a woman younger than 35 in good health and CMV-seronegative. What was sequenced was PBMCs. The CDR3 reads CASSQSGTDYGYTF. In nucleotides, the sequence is TGCGCCAGCAGCCAATCCGGGACAGACTATGGCTACACCTTC.